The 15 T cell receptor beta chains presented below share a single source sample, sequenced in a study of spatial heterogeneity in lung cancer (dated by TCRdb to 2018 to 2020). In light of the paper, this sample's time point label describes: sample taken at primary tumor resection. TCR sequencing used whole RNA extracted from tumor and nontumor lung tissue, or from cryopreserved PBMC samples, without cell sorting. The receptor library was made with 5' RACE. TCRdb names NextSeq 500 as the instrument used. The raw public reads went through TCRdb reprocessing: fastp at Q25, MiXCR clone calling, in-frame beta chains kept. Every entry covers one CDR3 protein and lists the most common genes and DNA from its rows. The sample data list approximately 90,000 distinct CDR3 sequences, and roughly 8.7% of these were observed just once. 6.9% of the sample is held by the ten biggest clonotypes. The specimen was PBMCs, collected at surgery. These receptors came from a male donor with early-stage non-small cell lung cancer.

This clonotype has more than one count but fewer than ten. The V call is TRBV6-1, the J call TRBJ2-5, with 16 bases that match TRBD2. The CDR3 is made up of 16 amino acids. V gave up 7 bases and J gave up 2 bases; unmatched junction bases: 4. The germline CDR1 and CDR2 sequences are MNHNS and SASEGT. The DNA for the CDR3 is TGTGCCAGCACTGCGGGACTAGCGGGAGGGCAAGAGACCCAGTACTTC. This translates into CASTAGLAGGQETQYF.

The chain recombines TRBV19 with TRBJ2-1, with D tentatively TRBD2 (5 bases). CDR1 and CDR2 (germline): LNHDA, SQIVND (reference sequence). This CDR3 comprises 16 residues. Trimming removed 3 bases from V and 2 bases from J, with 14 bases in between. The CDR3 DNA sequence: TGTGCCAGTAGTATTGGACCGAGGGATGCCTACAATGAGCAGTTCTTC. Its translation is CASSIGPRDAYNEQFF.

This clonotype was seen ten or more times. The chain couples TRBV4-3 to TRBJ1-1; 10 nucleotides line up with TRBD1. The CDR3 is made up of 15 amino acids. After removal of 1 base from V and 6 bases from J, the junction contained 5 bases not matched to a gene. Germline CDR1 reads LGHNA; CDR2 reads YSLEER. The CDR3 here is CASSQVGTGASEAFF. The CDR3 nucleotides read TGCGCCAGCAGCCAAGTAGGGACAGGGGCCTCTGAAGCTTTCTTT.

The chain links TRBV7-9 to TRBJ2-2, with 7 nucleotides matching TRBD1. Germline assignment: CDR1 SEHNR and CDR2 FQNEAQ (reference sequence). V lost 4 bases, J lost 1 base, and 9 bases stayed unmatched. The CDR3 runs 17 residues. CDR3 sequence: CASSSSRTGWNTGELFF. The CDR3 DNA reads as TGTGCCAGCAGCTCTTCTCGGACAGGCTGGAACACCGGGGAGCTGTTTTTT.

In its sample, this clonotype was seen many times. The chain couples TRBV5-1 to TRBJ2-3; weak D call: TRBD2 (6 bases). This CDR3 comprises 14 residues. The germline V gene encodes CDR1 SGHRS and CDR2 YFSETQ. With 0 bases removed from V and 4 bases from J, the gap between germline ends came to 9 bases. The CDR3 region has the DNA TGCGCCAGCAGCTTGGAATCGGGGGCAGATACGCAGTATTTT. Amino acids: CASSLESGADTQYF.

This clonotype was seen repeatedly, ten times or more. CDR3 nucleotide sequence: TGTGCCAGCAGCTTGGCACATACCGGGTCAGATACGCAGTATTTT. This codes for CASSLAHTGSDTQYF. The rearrangement joins TRBV5-4 to TRBJ2-3; no firm D call. Germline CDR1 and CDR2: SGHNT and YYREEE (reference sequence). V lost 0 bases to trimming and J lost 4 bases, with 12 bases between them. The CDR3 has 15 amino acids. Full variable domain (outside the CDR3, taken from reference TRBV5-4 and TRBJ2-3): ETGVTQSPTHLIKTRGQQVTLRCSSQSGHNTVSWYQQALGQGPQFIFQYYREEENGRGNFPPRFSGLQFPNYSSELNVNALELDDSALYLCASSLAHTGSDTQYFGPGTRLTVL.

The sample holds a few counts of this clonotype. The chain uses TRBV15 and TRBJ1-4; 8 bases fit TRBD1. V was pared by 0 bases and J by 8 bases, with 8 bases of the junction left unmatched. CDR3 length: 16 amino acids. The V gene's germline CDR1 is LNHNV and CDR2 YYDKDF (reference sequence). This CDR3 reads CATSRDWDRSTEKLFF. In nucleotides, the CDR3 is TGTGCCACCAGCAGAGATTGGGACAGGTCCACAGAAAAACTGTTTTTT.

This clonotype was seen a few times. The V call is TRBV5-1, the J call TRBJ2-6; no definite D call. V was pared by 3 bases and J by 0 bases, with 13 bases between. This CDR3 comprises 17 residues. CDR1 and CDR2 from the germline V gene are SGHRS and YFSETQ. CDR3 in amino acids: CASSSLLSVSGANVLTF. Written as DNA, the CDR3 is TGCGCCAGCAGCTCTCTCCTAAGCGTCTCTGGGGCCAACGTCCTGACTTTC.

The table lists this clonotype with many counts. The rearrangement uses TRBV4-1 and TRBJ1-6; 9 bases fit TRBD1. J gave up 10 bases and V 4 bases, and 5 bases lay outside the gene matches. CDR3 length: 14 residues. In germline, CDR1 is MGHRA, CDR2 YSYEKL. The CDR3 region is CASSPGQGRSPLHF. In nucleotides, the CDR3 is TGCGCCAGCAGCCCTGGACAGGGGCGATCACCCCTCCACTTT.

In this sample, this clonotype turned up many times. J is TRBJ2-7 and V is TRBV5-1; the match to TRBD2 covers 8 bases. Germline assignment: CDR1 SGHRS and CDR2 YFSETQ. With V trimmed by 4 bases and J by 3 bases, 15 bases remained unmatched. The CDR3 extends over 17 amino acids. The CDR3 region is CASSPGISSGQNYEQYF. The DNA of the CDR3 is TGCGCCAGCAGCCCCGGCATTTCTAGCGGGCAAAACTACGAGCAGTACTTC.

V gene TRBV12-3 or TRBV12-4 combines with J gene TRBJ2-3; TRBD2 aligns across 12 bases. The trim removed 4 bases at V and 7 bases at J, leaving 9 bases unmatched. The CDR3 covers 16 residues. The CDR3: CASSSRTSGDIYTQYF. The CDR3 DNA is TGTGCCAGCAGTTCCCGGACTAGCGGGGACATATATACGCAGTATTTT.

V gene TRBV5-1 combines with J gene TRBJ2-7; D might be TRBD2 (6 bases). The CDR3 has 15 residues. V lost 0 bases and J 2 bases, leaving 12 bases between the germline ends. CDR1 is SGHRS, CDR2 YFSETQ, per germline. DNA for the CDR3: TGCGCCAGCAGCTTGGTCGGTAGCGGAACCTACGAGCAGTACTTC. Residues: CASSLVGSGTYEQYF.

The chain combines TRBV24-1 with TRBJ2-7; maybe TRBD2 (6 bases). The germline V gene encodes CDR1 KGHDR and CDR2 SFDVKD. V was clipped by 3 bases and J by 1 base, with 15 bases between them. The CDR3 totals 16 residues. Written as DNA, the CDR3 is TGTGCCACCAGTGATCCGGGAGAGACCGGGTCCTACGAGCAGTACTTC. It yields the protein CATSDPGETGSYEQYF.

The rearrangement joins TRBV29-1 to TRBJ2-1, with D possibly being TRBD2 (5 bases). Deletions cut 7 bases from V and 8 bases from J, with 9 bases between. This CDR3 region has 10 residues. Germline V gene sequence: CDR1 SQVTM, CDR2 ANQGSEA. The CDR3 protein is CSGGSDEQFF. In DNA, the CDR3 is TGCAGCGGAGGGAGTGATGAGCAGTTCTTC.

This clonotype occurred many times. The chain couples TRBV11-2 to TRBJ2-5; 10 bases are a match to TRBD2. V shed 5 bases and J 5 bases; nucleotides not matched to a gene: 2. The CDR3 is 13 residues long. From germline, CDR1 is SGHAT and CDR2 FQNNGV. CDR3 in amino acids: CASSTGLAETQYF. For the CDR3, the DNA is TGTGCCAGCAGCACGGGACTAGCGGAGACCCAGTACTTC. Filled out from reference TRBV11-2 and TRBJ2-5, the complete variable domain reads EAGVAQSPRYKIIEKRQSVAFWCNPISGHATLYWYQQILGQGPKLLIQFQNNGVVDDSQLPKDRFSAERLKGVDSTLKIQPAKLEDSAVYLCASSTGLAETQYFGPGTRLLVL.